These 4 T cell receptor beta chains were sequenced from one sample in a study of OX40 agonist ivuxolimab in advanced cancers. Libraries were prepared by immunoSEQ multiplex PCR; TCRdb keeps only in-frame clonotypes and omits some of them. Of 65,000 to 75,000 clones in the sample, about 88% are singletons; the top ten hold approximately 2%. The sample consisted of CD4+ or CD8+ T cells sorted from blood, taken in a trial of the OX40 agonist ivuxolimab. The receptors derive from an adult with an advanced solid tumor such as melanoma, head and neck, liver or kidney cancer.

This chain links TRBV5-4 with TRBJ1-2; maybe TRBD1 (6 bases). Germline CDR1 and CDR2: SGHNT and YYREEE (reference sequence). Trimming removed 0 bases from V and 4 bases from J, with 13 bases in between. The length of the CDR3 is 15 residues. The CDR3 sequence is CASSLATGGAYGYTF. As DNA, the CDR3 is TGTGCCAGCAGCTTGGCGACGGGGGGGGCCTATGGCTACACCTTC.

This rearrangement joins TRBV19 to TRBJ1-3, with a tentative D call TRBD1 (5 bases). The V gene's germline CDR1 is LNHDA and CDR2 SQIVND (reference sequence). This CDR3 comprises 14 residues. Trimming cost V 4 bases and J 0 bases, with 7 bases left between them. The CDR3 bases are TGTGCCAGTAGTACCGGACACTCTGGAAACACCATATATTTT. It yields the protein CASSTGHSGNTIYF.

This rearrangement joins TRBV5-1 to TRBJ2-1; 11 nucleotides line up with TRBD2. Germline V gives CDR1 SGHRS, CDR2 YFSETQ. The CDR3 length is 15 residues. V shed 2 bases, J shed 2 bases, and the junction held 0 bases outside the gene matches. The chain's CDR3 is CASSFSGGAYNEQFF. CDR3 bases: TGCGCCAGCAGCTTTAGCGGGGGGGCCTACAATGAGCAGTTCTTC.

This clone appeared once. V usage is TRBV5-6 and J usage is TRBJ1-4, with a possible D match to TRBD1 (6 bases). CDR3 length: 15 amino acids. Trimming removed 1 base at V and 11 bases at J, with 18 bases between. The germline V gene encodes CDR1 SGHDT and CDR2 YYEEEE. The chain's CDR3 is CASSLWAQGMEKLFF. The CDR3 DNA reads as TGTGCCAGCAGCTTGTGGGCCCAGGGGATGGAGAAACTGTTTTTT.